This T cell receptor beta chain was found in a study of OX40 agonist ivuxolimab in advanced cancers. Study at large: Each patient was given ivuxolimab into a vein every 2 weeks, at 0.01 to 10 mg/kg. Study-wide points: CD8+ T cells showed, on average, more clonal expansion than CD4+ cells.

The CDR3 runs to 17 residues. CDR1 and CDR2 (germline): SGHVS, FQNEAQ. Deletions cut 3 bases from V and 6 bases from J, with 23 bases between. Clones were sequenced by immunoSEQ multiplex PCR, and TCRdb holds only the in-frame ones, with some missing. The sample contains about 79,000 clones, about 95% of which appear only once. On this clone itself: Its antigen is unknown.

This sequence was found in an adult with an advanced solid tumor such as melanoma, head and neck, liver or kidney cancer. The chain uses TRBV7-8 and TRBJ1-1; D is uncertain. The sample here was CD4+ or CD8+ T cells sorted from blood, taken in a trial of the OX40 agonist ivuxolimab. The CDR3 sequence: CASSFIRPSRRLAEAFF. Written as DNA, the CDR3 is TGTGCCAGCAGCTTTATTCGTCCCTCCCGACGGCTTGCTGAAGCTTTCTTT.